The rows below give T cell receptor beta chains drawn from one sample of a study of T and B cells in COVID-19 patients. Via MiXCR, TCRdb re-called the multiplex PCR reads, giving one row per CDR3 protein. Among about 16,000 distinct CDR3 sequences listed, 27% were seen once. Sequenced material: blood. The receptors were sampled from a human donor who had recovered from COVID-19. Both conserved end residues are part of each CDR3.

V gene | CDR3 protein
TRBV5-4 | CASSLIGQGRYGYTF
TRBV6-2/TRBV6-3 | CASGRGLFVTGGDTQYF
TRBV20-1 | CGAFTRISSPLHF
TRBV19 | CASSIRGPPHNEQFF
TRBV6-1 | CASSGDRRTGENIQYF
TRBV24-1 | CATSDPDRGASGLGPFGYTF
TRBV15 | CATSRTSAQETQYF
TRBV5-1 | CASGTSGSSGELFF
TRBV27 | CASGGGRLNPLHF
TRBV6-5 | CASSLPRGAVNEQFF
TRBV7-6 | CASSLGPNYEQYF
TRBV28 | CASTYGGAGELFF
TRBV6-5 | CASSYSLGSSPLHF
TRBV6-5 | CASSLATGGYTF
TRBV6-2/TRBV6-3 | CASSYSWDLVYEQYF
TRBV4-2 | CASSQDSGTSDDEQFF
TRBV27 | CASSQQGREQFF
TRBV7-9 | CASSHLGSSRSPLHF
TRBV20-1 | CSARNTDTQYF
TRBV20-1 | CSAIRTSGSTDTQYF
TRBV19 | CASSISQGSYEQYF
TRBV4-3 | CASSQEIGVTDTQYF
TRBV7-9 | CASSLAPASGELFF
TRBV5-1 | CASSSGTYNEQFF
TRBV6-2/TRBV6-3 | CASTPRGSVTDTQYF
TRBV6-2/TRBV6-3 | CASSYPASGRAILYEQFF
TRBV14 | CASSQRTGSQSPLHF
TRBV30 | CAWGGQGKTGELFF
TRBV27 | CASRGLAGMNEQFF
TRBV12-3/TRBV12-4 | CASSFAGQGGEQYF
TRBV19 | CASSITSNQPQHF
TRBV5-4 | CASSLFARKGTEAFF
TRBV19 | CASSRALNLHEQYF
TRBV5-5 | CASSPDPTSGSYEQFF
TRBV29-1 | CSVARDRLGVGYTF
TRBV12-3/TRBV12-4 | CASSLKVGTTGGYTF
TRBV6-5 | CASHLAGGTETQYF
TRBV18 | CASSPLVDGTEAFF
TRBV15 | CATSRDGSGANVLTF
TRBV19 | CASGKREAHNEQFF
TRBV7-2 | CASSLARASETQYF
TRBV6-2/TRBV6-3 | CASRWTGATYEQYF
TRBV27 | CASSLTRFRTEAFF
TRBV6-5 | CASIGPGLAQMKEQFF
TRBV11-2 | CASSSRQVYEQYF
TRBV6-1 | CATQPGQTNEKLFF
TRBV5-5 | CASSLGHSSSYEQYF
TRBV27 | CASSPTRGNQPQHF
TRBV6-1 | CASSEKRVWYGYTF
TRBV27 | CASTPGVDPYYYGYTF
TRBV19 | CASSIGQGAPTNEKLFF
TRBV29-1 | CSVPDPADTQYF
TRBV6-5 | CASRAVSSTDTQYF
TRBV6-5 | CARSYRGRDVEAFF
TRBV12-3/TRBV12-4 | CASSLSQGRVGTESFF
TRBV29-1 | CSVVPRDRGGNYGYTF
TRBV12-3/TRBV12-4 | CASSFGSQETQYF
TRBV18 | CASSPTSNTGEMWF
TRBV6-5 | CASSYLGGSHEKLFF